This T cell receptor (beta chain) came from a study of human T cells and chemical hapten exposure. Extraction yielded total RNA from whole blood (unfractionated). This clonotype was seen a single time. Its antigen is unidentified. This may be a read error, as it is one base from a much larger clone. TCRdb passed the 5' RACE reads through MiXCR, listing each CDR3 protein once. The sample lists roughly 82,000 distinct CDR3 sequences, about 15% seen once, with under 7.5% in the top ten. Study-wide results and caveats: There was no change with DPC sensitization in TCRs above 1 in 1000 frequency.

Trimming shortened V by 3 bases and J by 2 bases, and 8 bases separated the two germline ends. This CDR3 spans 14 amino acids. This chain links TRBV12-3 or TRBV12-4 with TRBJ2-4; D gene unclear. This TCR was sampled from a female donor in good health. CDR3 sequence (DNA): TGTGCCAGCAGTTTTGGTCTTACCAAAAACATTCAGTACTTC. It specifies CASSFGLTKNIQYF.